These 13 T cell receptor beta chains share one sample of origin, sequenced in a study of tumor-infiltrating lymphocytes in oesophageal squamous cell carcinoma. TCRdb independently ran MiXCR on the PCR reads; one entry per CDR3 protein. The sample includes about 17,000 distinct CDR3 sequences, approximately 45% of them seen just once. The sequencing input was normal esophageal tissue next to the tumor. These receptors came from a female donor with esophageal squamous cell carcinoma.

Only a few counts were recorded for this clonotype. The chain has TRBV4-1 and TRBJ2-4; the match to TRBD2 covers 10 bases. Gene TRBJ2-7 matches the end of the DNA better, so the J call may be wrong. Germline CDR1 is MGHRA and CDR2 is YSYEKL. This CDR3 has 15 residues. CDR3 DNA sequence: TGCGCCAGCAGCCTAATTAGCGGGAGGAGGGACGAGCAGTACTTC. Protein product: CASSLISGRRDEQYF.

This clonotype was counted a single time. This sequence joins TRBV7-2 and TRBJ2-1, with no clear D. CDR1 is SGHTA and CDR2 is FQGNSA in the germline V gene. The CDR3 totals 15 residues. Between the trimmed V and J ends, which lost 2 bases and 6 bases, there was a span of 14 bases. The DNA for the CDR3 is TGTGCCAGCAGCTTACTTTTGGTGTTCCGCAATGAGCAGTTCTTC. This sequence encodes CASSLLLVFRNEQFF.

In its sample, this clonotype was seen many times. The chain combines TRBV28 with TRBJ2-7; D is unclear. This CDR3 spans 14 amino acids. CDR1 and CDR2 from the germline V gene are MDHEN and SYDVKM. Trimming left V 2 bases short and J 2 bases short, with 10 bases between. CDR3 region: CASSLGQVPYEQYF. The DNA for the CDR3 is TGTGCCAGCAGTTTAGGCCAGGTGCCCTACGAGCAGTACTTC.

Judged by abundance, this clonotype is large (0.1 to 1%). The V and J genes are TRBV6-1 and TRBJ2-7, with 11 nucleotides matching TRBD1. Unmatched junction bases numbered 5, after V lost 8 bases and J lost 2 bases. Germline values: CDR1 MNHNS, CDR2 SASEGT. There are 14 residues in the CDR3. The CDR3 sequence: CASSRDRGTYEQYF. Here the CDR3 DNA reads TGTGCCAGCTCTCGGGACAGGGGGACCTACGAGCAGTACTTC.

This clonotype turned up a few times. The genes are TRBV5-1 and TRBJ2-1; 13 bases fit TRBD2. Gene TRBJ2-7 matches the end of the DNA better, so the J call may be wrong. The CDR3 contains 14 residues. Per the germline V gene, CDR1 is SGHRS and CDR2 is YFSETQ. This chain's CDR3 is CASSGLAGDNEQYF. CDR3 DNA sequence: TGCGCCAGCTCAGGACTAGCGGGAGATAATGAGCAGTACTTC.

This clonotype was recorded once. The conserved final phenylalanine or tryptophan is absent from the CDR3, which likely points to a read error. Because the CDR3's place on the DNA is in doubt, the DNA is left out and the CDR3 is given as listed by TCRdb. The V and J genes are TRBV7-2 and TRBJ2-5; the D segment call TRBD1 is taken from the table without a DNA check. The CDR3 adds up to 14 amino acids, both ends counted. Germline values: CDR1 SGHTA, CDR2 FQGNSA. The CDR3 spells CASSVGGALSVLWD.

The rearrangement uses TRBV7-1 and TRBJ2-1; 7 nucleotides align to TRBD1. TRBV7-1 falls under the ORF class, with uncertain function. Unmatched junction bases numbered 5, after V lost 6 bases and J lost 9 bases. This CDR3 is built from 12 residues. Written as DNA, the CDR3 is TGTGCCAGCAGAAGAGAGGGGGCTGAGCAGTTCTTC. Translated: CASRREGAEQFF.

Concerning this clonotype itself: No conserved phenylalanine or tryptophan ends this CDR3, so it is likely a read error. The limits of the CDR3 on the DNA are not certain, so only TCRdb's listed CDR3 is given. The rearrangement joins TRBV7-9 to TRBJ2-5; no DNA check was done on the table's D call, TRBD1. The CDR3 is 17 residues long, ends included. Germline CDR1 SEHNR, CDR2 FQNEAQ (reference sequence). CDR3 region: CASSGEGGSNYEQYFGN.

J is TRBJ2-1 and V is TRBV7-9, with D possibly TRBD2 on 5 matching bases. V dropped 6 bases and J dropped 14 bases, with 17 bases sitting between them. The V gene's germline CDR1 is SEHNR and CDR2 FQNEAQ (reference sequence). The CDR3 consists of 12 residues. The CDR3 DNA sequence: TGTGCCAGCAGTCGAGGGCCGCGAGATGAGTTCTTC. It specifies CASSRGPRDEFF.

This clonotype has a handful of counts. The V and J genes are TRBV12-3 or TRBV12-4 and TRBJ2-1; D perhaps matches TRBD2 (5 bases). The last part of the DNA fits TRBJ2-7 better; the J call may be wrong. The CDR3 is 14 residues long. CDR3 bases: TGTGCCAGCAGTTTTAGGGCGGAGGCCTACGAGCAGTACTTC. It yields the protein CASSFRAEAYEQYF.

As concerns this clonotype: The CDR3 ends on some other residue instead of the conserved phenylalanine or tryptophan, so this is likely a read error. It is unclear where the CDR3 begins or ends on the DNA, so no DNA is shown, and the CDR3 is as TCRdb lists it. The chain is built from TRBV7-2 and TRBJ2-6; TRBD1 is taken as the D call from the table, unchecked against the DNA. Germline loops: CDR1 SGHTA, CDR2 FQGNSA. Both ends counted, the CDR3 spans 13 residues. CDR3 in amino acids: CASSLSYEQYFGA.

As concerns this clonotype: A much larger clone is a single base away; this may be a read error. The chain uses TRBV7-6 and TRBJ2-7, with D tentatively TRBD2 (6 bases). The DNA matches TRBJ2-1 better at its end, which makes the J call doubtful. The V gene's germline CDR1 is SGHVS and CDR2 FNYEAQ. This CDR3 spans 16 amino acids. CDR3 nucleotide sequence: TGTGCCAGCAGCTTTTTAACGGGAGACTCCTGCAATGAGCAGTTCTTC. Its translation is CASSFLTGDSCNEQFF.

Remarks on this clonotype: At one boundary the junction diverges from the germline segment, which might be a read error. This chain uses TRBV3-1 with TRBJ2-3; D is perhaps TRBD1 or TRBD2 (5 bases each). The DNA end is a closer match to TRBJ2-7, so the J assignment may be wrong. This CDR3 comprises 13 residues. Per germline, CDR1 LGHDT and CDR2 YNNKEL (reference sequence). CDR3 DNA sequence: TGTGCCAGCAGTCAAGAGGGGTTTTGCGAGCAGTACTTC. It codes for CASSQEGFCEQYF.